This TCR beta chain was recovered during a study of immune evolution from preneoplasia to lung adenocarcinoma. Sequenced by immunoSEQ multiplex PCR; TCRdb stores in-frame clones only, minus some. The table has about 3,500 clones, around 73% seen once. This clone has just a few counts. Sequenced: FFPE minimally invasive lung adenocarcinoma tissue. The receptor comes from a person aged 60-80 years with lung adenocarcinoma.

The CDR3 nucleotides are TGTGCCAGCAGTTGGGTCTCTGGGGCCAACGTCCTGACTTTC. Translation gives CASSWVSGANVLTF. J is TRBJ2-6 and V is TRBV27; no firm D call. This CDR3 is built from 14 residues. Trimming pared 4 bases from V and 0 bases from J, leaving 4 bases between. Germline V lookup: CDR1 MNHEY, CDR2 SMNVEV (reference sequence).